Listed below are T cell receptor beta chains from one sample, sequenced in a study of blood T cell repertoires in COVID-19. Generated by immunoSEQ multiplex PCR, the TCRdb table keeps only in-frame clones and is missing some. The repertoire consists of 100,000 to 150,000 clones, with around 74% occurring once and the leading ten covering roughly 5%. Sequencing input: peripheral blood. Receptor source: a man in his 60s with acute or convalescent COVID-19. CDR3s include the opening cysteine and the closing phenylalanine or tryptophan. D genes are given only for firm matches. Size is omitted from some rows. Given values are once, few, many or a class for expanded clones.

j_gene	abundance	len	d_gene	v_gene	CDR3aa	CDR3nt
TRBJ2-3	.	14	.	TRBV5-1	CASSLGGGTDTQYF	TGCGCCAGCAGCTTAGGGGGGGGCACAGATACGCAGTATTTT
TRBJ2-5	.	15	TRBD1	TRBV18	CASSQQGERGETQYF	TGTGCCAGCTCACAACAGGGGGAACGGGGAGAGACCCAGTACTTC
TRBJ2-7	once	12	TRBD2	TRBV6-6	CASSYLAGSLYF	TGTGCCAGCAGTTACCTAGCGGGCTCGCTGTACTTC
TRBJ1-1	.	16	TRBD1	TRBV5-6	CASSFSGGGINTEAFF	TGTGCCAGCAGCTTTTCAGGGGGCGGGATAAACACTGAAGCTTTCTTT
TRBJ2-3	few	12	TRBD2	TRBV7-8	CASSSGEGTQYF	TGTGCCAGCAGCTCCGGGGAGGGTACGCAGTATTTT
TRBJ2-6	.	17	TRBD1	TRBV9	CASSSRRTGSGANVLTF	TGTGCCAGCAGCAGTCGTCGGACAGGGAGTGGGGCCAACGTCCTGACTTTC
TRBJ2-3	.	14	.	TRBV5-1	CASRSGLTTDTQYF	TGCGCCAGCAGATCCGGACTGACCACAGATACGCAGTATTTT
TRBJ1-6	.	14	.	TRBV18	CASSPDRKNSPLHF	TGTGCCAGCTCACCGGACAGAAAGAATTCACCCCTCCACTTT
TRBJ1-1	.	13	.	TRBV6-5	CASKPQENTEAFF	TGTGCCAGCAAGCCGCAGGAGAACACTGAAGCTTTCTTT
TRBJ1-2	.	16	TRBD1	TRBV5-1	CASSFYDRDFVDGYTF	TGCGCCAGCAGCTTTTATGACAGGGACTTTGTGGATGGCTACACCTTC
TRBJ2-3	.	14	.	TRBV15	CATSRASSTDTQYF	TGTGCCACCAGCAGAGCCTCCAGCACAGATACGCAGTATTTT
TRBJ1-2	.	15	TRBD1	TRBV15	CATSRGTTGDYGYTF	TGTGCCACCAGCAGAGGGACGACAGGGGACTATGGCTACACCTTC
TRBJ2-7	.	13	.	TRBV27	CASSKLTEYEQYF	TGTGCCAGCAGCAAATTGACAGAGTACGAGCAGTACTTC
TRBJ1-2	few	15	.	TRBV6-4	CASSVQGQREGGYTF	TGTGCCAGCAGTGTGCAAGGACAGAGAGAGGGTGGCTACACCTTC
TRBJ1-2	.	13	.	TRBV3-1/TRBV3-2	CASSQKTRGGYTF	TGTGCCAGCAGCCAAAAGACCCGGGGGGGCTACACCTTC
TRBJ2-7	few	17	TRBD1	TRBV5-1	CASSLALQQGIPYEQYF	TGCGCCAGCAGCTTGGCACTACAACAGGGGATTCCTTACGAGCAGTACTTC
TRBJ1-2	.	14	.	TRBV24-1	CATIFKSGHYGYTF	TGTGCCACCATTTTCAAAAGCGGTCACTATGGCTACACCTTC
TRBJ1-2	once	19	TRBD1	TRBV27	CASSLTSRDRGPLNYGYTF	TGTGCCAGCAGTCTTACTTCCCGGGACAGGGGGCCTTTAAACTATGGCTACACCTTC
TRBJ1-2	.	12	.	TRBV12-3/TRBV12-4	CASSLDSYGYTF	TGTGCCAGCAGTTTAGACAGCTATGGCTACACCTTC
TRBJ1-1	.	14	TRBD1	TRBV5-1	CASSFNRGSTEAFF	TGCGCCAGCAGCTTTAACAGGGGAAGTACTGAAGCTTTCTTT
TRBJ1-1	.	13	TRBD1	TRBV14	CASRRQGGTEAFF	TGTGCCAGCAGGCGACAGGGCGGGACTGAAGCTTTCTTT
TRBJ2-2	.	15	.	TRBV5-1	CASSFNAVNTGELFF	TGCGCCAGCAGCTTTAACGCGGTGAACACCGGGGAGCTGTTTTTT